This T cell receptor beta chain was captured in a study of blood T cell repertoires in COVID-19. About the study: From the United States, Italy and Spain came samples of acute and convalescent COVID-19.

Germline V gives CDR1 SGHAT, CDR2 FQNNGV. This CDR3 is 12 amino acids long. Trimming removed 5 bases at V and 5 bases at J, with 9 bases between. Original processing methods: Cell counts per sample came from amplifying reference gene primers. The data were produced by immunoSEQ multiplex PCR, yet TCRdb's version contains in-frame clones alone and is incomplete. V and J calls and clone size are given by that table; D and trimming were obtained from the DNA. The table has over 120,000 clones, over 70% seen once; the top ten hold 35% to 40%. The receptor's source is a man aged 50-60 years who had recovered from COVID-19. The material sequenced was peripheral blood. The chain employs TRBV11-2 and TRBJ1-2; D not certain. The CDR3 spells CASSPGGYGYTF. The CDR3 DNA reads TGTGCCAGCAGCCCAGGAGGGTATGGCTACACCTTC.